This TCR beta chain appears in the sequencing data of a study of T cells in localized non-small cell lung cancer. This clone was observed many times. No antigen is known for it. Whole-study results and caveats: Only one tumor region went through sequencing, so heterogeneity may still be there.

Germline values: CDR1 SGDLS, CDR2 YYNGEE. The CDR3 contains 14 residues. V lost 3 bases to trimming and J lost 4 bases, with 11 bases between them. Generated by immunoSEQ multiplex PCR, the TCRdb table keeps only in-frame clones and is missing some. Of 5,000 to 6,500 clones in the sample, around 38% were seen once. The rearrangement uses TRBV9 and TRBJ1-5; D unresolved. The source material was lung tumor tissue, sampled before any cancer treatment. This TCR came from a woman aged 35 to 75 with stage II squamous cell lung carcinoma. The CDR3 nucleotides are TGTGCCAGCAGCGCCTACAGCGCGAATCAGCCCCAGCATTTT. Protein sequence: CASSAYSANQPQHF.